Listed below are T cell receptor beta chains from one sample, sequenced in a study of T cells after yellow fever vaccination. One entry per CDR3 protein results from TCRdb running MiXCR on the 5' RACE reads. The sample includes about 360,000 distinct CDR3 sequences, around 6.5% of them seen just once. Sequencing was performed on PBMCs, taken 5 days after the yellow fever booster vaccination. These receptors all come from a young man who received the YFV17D yellow fever vaccine. The CDR3 runs from the conserved cysteine through the conserved F or W. The order of the fields is D gene, clone size, J gene, V gene, CDR3 DNA, CDR3 protein. D genes are given only for firm matches. Clone size appears in some rows only: once, few, many, or a class for an expanded clone.

D: .
size: .
J: TRBJ2-1
V: TRBV6-1
DNA: TGTGCCAGCAGTCTCTCCAGGTACTACGATGAGCAGTTCTTC
CDR3: CASSLSRYYDEQFF

D: .
size: many
J: TRBJ2-7
V: TRBV19
DNA: TGTGCCAGTAGACCAGGATGCTACGAGCAGTACTTC
CDR3: CASRPGCYEQYF

D: .
size: .
J: TRBJ2-1
V: TRBV11-2
DNA: TGTGCCAGCAGAACCGGGACATTCTCCTACAGTGAGCAGTTCTTC
CDR3: CASRTGTFSYSEQFF

D: .
size: few
J: TRBJ2-7
V: TRBV5-1
DNA: TGCGCCAGCAGCTTGGGTATGGGAACCTACGAGCAGTACTTC
CDR3: CASSLGMGTYEQYF

D: TRBD2
size: many
J: TRBJ2-2
V: TRBV12-3/TRBV12-4
DNA: TGTGCCAGCAGTTTTCGCCGACTAGCGGAGGGCGGGGAGCTGTTTTTT
CDR3: CASSFRRLAEGGELFF

D: .
size: .
J: TRBJ2-7
V: TRBV7-2
DNA: TGTGCCAGCAGCGTCCACCCTGCAGGCTACGAGCAGTACTTC
CDR3: CASSVHPAGYEQYF

D: .
size: few
J: TRBJ2-1
V: TRBV5-6
DNA: TGTGCCAGCAGATTGACGACAGAGGCTTGGCAGTTCTTC
CDR3: CASRLTTEAWQFF

D: .
size: few
J: TRBJ2-3
V: TRBV7-3
DNA: TGTGCCAGCAGCACCCCGGGGGGCCCCACAGATACGCAGTATTTT
CDR3: CASSTPGGPTDTQYF

D: .
size: many
J: TRBJ1-2
V: TRBV29-1
DNA: TGCAGCGTTCCCCCTACTGACAGTCTCTATGGCTACACCTTC
CDR3: CSVPPTDSLYGYTF

D: .
size: many
J: TRBJ2-2
V: TRBV9
DNA: TGTGCCAGCAGCCGGAGGGGAGTCACCGGGGAGCTGTTTTTT
CDR3: CASSRRGVTGELFF

D: TRBD1
size: .
J: TRBJ1-5
V: TRBV27
DNA: TGTGCCAGCAGTCCGGACAGGCGTCAGCCCCAGCATTTT
CDR3: CASSPDRRQPQHF

D: TRBD2
size: few
J: TRBJ2-5
V: TRBV5-1
DNA: TGCGCCAGCAACGGCGGGAGGGCCGAAGAGACCCAGTACTTC
CDR3: CASNGGRAEETQYF

D: .
size: .
J: TRBJ2-6
V: TRBV10-3
DNA: TGTGCCATCAGTGACCCCCGGGGGAGTCCTTCTGGGGCCAACGTCCTGACTTTC
CDR3: CAISDPRGSPSGANVLTF

D: TRBD2
size: .
J: TRBJ2-5
V: TRBV6-5
DNA: TGTGCCAGCAGTTACTCGATGCGGGAGCTTCGAGAGACCCAGTACTTC
CDR3: CASSYSMRELRETQYF

D: TRBD2
size: few
J: TRBJ2-2
V: TRBV5-6
DNA: TGTGCCAGCAGCCCTCCTCGTGGGAGGGGCACCGGGGAGCTGTTTTTT
CDR3: CASSPPRGRGTGELFF

D: TRBD1
size: many
J: TRBJ2-3
V: TRBV5-1
DNA: TGCGCCAGCAGCTCGTTATCGACAGGGCGAGCTAGCACAGATACGCAGTATTTT
CDR3: CASSSLSTGRASTDTQYF

D: TRBD1
size: .
J: TRBJ2-5
V: TRBV29-1
DNA: TGCAGCGTTGAACCTACAGGGGCGAGGGGAGAGACCCAGTACTTC
CDR3: CSVEPTGARGETQYF

D: .
size: many
J: TRBJ2-5
V: TRBV20-1
DNA: TGCAGTTCACAGGGTAGGGAAGAGACCCAGTACTTC
CDR3: CSSQGREETQYF

D: TRBD2
size: .
J: TRBJ2-1
V: TRBV12-3/TRBV12-4
DNA: TGTGCCAGCACTTCTTCAGCGGGAGGCTGGAATGAGCAGTTCTTC
CDR3: CASTSSAGGWNEQFF

D: .
size: few
J: TRBJ1-1
V: TRBV4-3
DNA: TGCGCCAGCAGCCAAGATCGAGGATACGGCACGAACACTGAAGCTTTCTTT
CDR3: CASSQDRGYGTNTEAFF

D: .
size: few
J: TRBJ2-5
V: TRBV28
DNA: TGTGCCAGCAGCAACTTAGAGGAGACCCAGTACTTC
CDR3: CASSNLEETQYF

D: TRBD1
size: .
J: TRBJ1-2
V: TRBV10-3
DNA: TGTGCCATCAGTGGGGACAGCTATGGCTACACCTTC
CDR3: CAISGDSYGYTF

D: .
size: many
J: TRBJ2-2
V: TRBV5-5
DNA: TGTGCCAGCAGCTTGGTCGCCAGGCCCCGAGGCGGGGAGCTGTTTTTT
CDR3: CASSLVARPRGGELFF

D: TRBD2
size: .
J: TRBJ2-3
V: TRBV14
DNA: TGTGCCAGCAGCCGAAGGGGCGGGAGCGCAGATACGCAGTATTTT
CDR3: CASSRRGGSADTQYF

D: TRBD2
size: few
J: TRBJ2-1
V: TRBV7-9
DNA: TGTGCCAGCGACCGGCGGGAGGGACCGTTGTATGAGCAGTTCTTC
CDR3: CASDRREGPLYEQFF

D: .
size: many
J: TRBJ2-1
V: TRBV12-3/TRBV12-4
DNA: TGTGCCAGCAGTCCGGACATCTTACGGCGGGACAATGAGCAGTTCTTC
CDR3: CASSPDILRRDNEQFF

D: TRBD2
size: many
J: TRBJ2-7
V: TRBV5-1
DNA: TGCGCCAGCAGCAATAGCGGGAGTGCCTACGAGCAGTACTTC
CDR3: CASSNSGSAYEQYF

D: TRBD2
size: few
J: TRBJ2-2
V: TRBV20-1
DNA: TGCAGTGCTAGTCGGGGGGGGATAAACACCGGGGAGCTGTTTTTT
CDR3: CSASRGGINTGELFF

D: .
size: .
J: TRBJ2-7
V: TRBV7-2
DNA: TGTGCCAGCAGCTTATCCCCACTAGAAGCTTATGAGCAGTACTTC
CDR3: CASSLSPLEAYEQYF

D: .
size: few
J: TRBJ1-1
V: TRBV7-8
DNA: TGTGCCAGCAGCCCCCGGCGAGTTGGGAACACTGAAGCTTTCTTT
CDR3: CASSPRRVGNTEAFF

D: .
size: few
J: TRBJ2-1
V: TRBV2
DNA: TGTGCCAGCAGTGAATGGTCCCAGTTGGAGTTCTTC
CDR3: CASSEWSQLEFF

D: .
size: .
J: TRBJ2-5
V: TRBV6-5
DNA: TGTGCCAGCAGTTACAGGAGGGTAGGGGAGACCCAGTACTTC
CDR3: CASSYRRVGETQYF

D: TRBD2
size: few
J: TRBJ2-1
V: TRBV10-1
DNA: TGCGCCAGCAGTGAGTCAGGAAGCGGGGCCTACAATGAGCAGTTCTTC
CDR3: CASSESGSGAYNEQFF

D: .
size: many
J: TRBJ2-1
V: TRBV7-2
DNA: TGTGCCAGCAGCCCCCTTAGCTCCTACAATGAGCAGTTCTTC
CDR3: CASSPLSSYNEQFF

D: TRBD1
size: few
J: TRBJ2-7
V: TRBV20-1
DNA: TGCAGTGCTCCCACCCGGGACAGGGGGGTTGTCGAGCAGTACTTC
CDR3: CSAPTRDRGVVEQYF